The 24 T cell receptor beta chains presented below share a single source sample, sequenced in a study of T-cell reconstitution after alpha-beta-depleted transplantation in children. Unique molecular identifiers were used to barcode this TCRbeta library. One entry per CDR3 protein results from TCRdb running MiXCR on the PCR reads. This sample carries some 830,000 distinct CDR3 sequences, 15% to 20% of them seen once, and the ten largest clones take approximately 5%. Material: PBMCs, mostly from graft donor cells, obtained 360 days after TCRalphabeta/CD19-depleted stem cell transplant. These receptors came from a male patient between 10 and 17 years old who had a stem cell transplant for acute lymphoblastic leukemia, so the T cells may come from the graft donor.

This clonotype showed up many times. The DNA of the CDR3 is TGTGCCAGCAGCTTCCGCCCTTTGAAACTGGCGGGAGGGCCTACAGATACGCAGTATTTT. It is translated as CASSFRPLKLAGGPTDTQYF. J is TRBJ2-3 and V is TRBV5-6, with 9 positions matching TRBD2. Losses at the gene ends were 2 bases for V and 3 bases for J; bases not matched to a gene: 19. Germline V gene data show CDR1 as SGHDT and CDR2 as YYEEEE. This CDR3 comprises 20 residues.

The chain couples TRBV5-1 to TRBJ2-1; 7 nucleotides match TRBD2. CDR1 is SGHRS and CDR2 is YFSETQ in the germline V gene. The CDR3 is made up of 13 amino acids. Trimming removed 7 bases from V and 6 bases from J; junction bases left unmatched: 7. The CDR3 DNA reads TGCGCCAGCCGGGAGGCAGGGACCAATGAGCAGTTCTTC. It specifies CASREAGTNEQFF.

V gene TRBV27 combines with J gene TRBJ1-5; no clear D gene. The germline CDR1 and CDR2 sequences are MNHEY and SMNVEV (reference sequence). Trimming took off 6 bases at V and 15 bases at J, with 24 bases between the two ends. This CDR3 has 14 residues. CDR3 protein: CASSTFDGTHQWHF. CDR3 coding DNA: TGTGCCAGCAGCACTTTCGATGGCACCCATCAATGGCATTTT.

This chain links TRBV29-1 with TRBJ2-1; D remains ambiguous. V dropped 1 base and J dropped 0 bases, with 7 bases sitting between them. This CDR3 has 14 amino acids. CDR1 and CDR2 from the germline V gene are SQVTM and ANQGSEA. The CDR3 loop reads CSVEGQSSYNEQFF. The CDR3 DNA is TGCAGCGTTGAAGGGCAAAGCTCCTACAATGAGCAGTTCTTC.

This clonotype was seen ten or more times. The rearrangement uses TRBV5-5 and TRBJ2-5; the D is unclear. The CDR3 is 14 residues long. The germline V gene has CDR1 SGHKS and CDR2 YYEKEE (reference sequence). The V and J ends lost 0 bases and 2 bases respectively, with 8 bases between them. CDR3 loop: CASSLVHGQETQYF. CDR3 nucleotide sequence: TGTGCCAGCAGCTTGGTCCACGGGCAAGAGACCCAGTACTTC.

This chain joins TRBV7-3 and TRBJ2-2; the match to TRBD2 covers 7 bases. This CDR3 has 15 amino acids. Trimming at V came to 8 bases and at J to 1 base, leaving 7 bases not matched to a gene. Germline V lookup: CDR1 SGHTA, CDR2 FQGTGA. The CDR3 protein is CASRLSGMNTGELFF. CDR3 DNA: TGTGCCAGCCGTCTGAGCGGGATGAACACCGGGGAGCTGTTTTTT. The complete variable domain, with remaining parts taken from reference TRBV7-3 and TRBJ2-2, reads GAGVSQTPSNKVTEKGKYVELRCDPISGHTALYWYRQSLGQGPEFLIYFQGTGAADDSGLPNDRFFAVRPEGSVSTLKIQRTERGDSAVYLCASRLSGMNTGELFFGEGSRLTVL.

The chain links TRBV29-1 to TRBJ1-2, with 7 nucleotides matching TRBD1. The CDR3 contains 14 residues. Germline V gene lookup returns CDR1 SQVTM and CDR2 ANQGSEA. V dropped 3 bases and J dropped 4; count of bases not matched to a gene: 8. CDR3 amino acids: CSVDETGKGYGYTF. CDR3 nucleotide sequence: TGCAGCGTTGATGAGACAGGGAAGGGCTATGGCTACACCTTC.

The V and J genes are TRBV4-1 and TRBJ2-5; 9 positions match TRBD1. This CDR3 is built from 12 residues. J was trimmed by 2 bases and V by 11 bases; bases with no gene match: 3. Germline CDR1 reads MGHRA; CDR2 reads YSYEKL. CDR3: CAVGTGQETQYF. The CDR3, as DNA: TGCGCCGTCGGGACAGGGCAAGAGACCCAGTACTTC.

The CDR3 DNA reads as TGTGCCAGCAAAGGGAGGGGGCAACTGCCCCGGGGAGAGCAGTACTTC. It codes for CASKGRGQLPRGEQYF. This chain uses TRBV12-3 or TRBV12-4 with TRBJ2-7; D could derive from TRBD1 or TRBD2 (7 bases each). The V end lost 7 bases, the J end lost 7 bases, and 26 bases lay between the germline ends. The CDR3 spans 16 residues.

The table lists this clonotype with a few counts. The genes are TRBV4-2 and TRBJ2-7; no clear D. Trimming stripped 3 bases from V and 0 bases from J, with 18 bases between. CDR3 length: 17 residues. Per the germline V gene, CDR1 is LGHNA and CDR2 is YNFKEQ. The CDR3: CASSHPLGQVGSYEQYF. The CDR3 DNA reads as TGTGCCAGCAGCCATCCTCTAGGCCAGGTGGGCTCCTACGAGCAGTACTTC.

This clonotype turned up a few times. The chain combines TRBV15 with TRBJ2-1; TRBD2 matches 7 bases. From germline, CDR1 is LNHNV and CDR2 YYDKDF (reference sequence). This CDR3 region has 16 residues. V was pared by 4 bases and J by 7 bases, with 13 bases of the junction left unmatched. The CDR3 DNA reads TGTGCCACCAGCACCCGGGGAGGGAGTCGGATGAATGAGCAGTTCTTC. It is translated as CATSTRGGSRMNEQFF.

A few counts support this clonotype. The V and J genes are TRBV10-3 and TRBJ2-7; possibly TRBD2 for D (5 bases). Trimming took off 4 bases at V and 2 bases at J, with 18 bases between the two ends. Germline CDR1 is ENHRY and CDR2 is SYGVKD. CDR3 length: 16 amino acids. The CDR3 is CAISGRIWRPPYEQYF. The CDR3 nucleotides are TGTGCCATCAGTGGACGAATTTGGAGGCCTCCCTACGAGCAGTACTTC.

This clonotype was seen at least ten times. The rearrangement joins TRBV20-1 to TRBJ2-3; no clear D gene. Germline assignment: CDR1 DFQATT and CDR2 SNEGSKA (reference sequence). Trimming left V 2 bases short and J 0 bases short, with 3 bases between. CDR3 length equals 12 residues. Here the CDR3 DNA reads TGCAGTGCTAGAAGGAGCACAGATACGCAGTATTTT. This gives the protein CSARRSTDTQYF.

As for this clonotype: This sequence may be a read error, since a much larger clone differs from it by one base. This sequence joins TRBV12-3 or TRBV12-4 and TRBJ2-7, with 9 bases that match TRBD1. The CDR3 length is 14 residues. V was pared by 4 bases and J by 5 bases, with 6 bases of the junction left unmatched. CDR3 nucleotide sequence: TGTGCCAGCAGTTCTCCGGGACAGGGCAACGAGCAGTACGTC. It yields the protein CASSSPGQGNEQYV.

A few counts support this clonotype. This chain joins TRBV12-3 or TRBV12-4 and TRBJ2-7; 10 bases are a match to TRBD2. The ends lost 6 bases at V and 0 bases at J; junction bases unmatched: 11. The CDR3 covers 17 residues. CDR3 DNA: TGTGCCAGCAGGATGGAACTAGCGGGATCCCACTCCTACGAGCAGTACTTC. Translated, it gives CASRMELAGSHSYEQYF.

The gene calls are TRBV18 and TRBJ1-5, with D uncertain. V was cut by 3 bases and J by 1 base, with 16 bases left in between. Germline V gives CDR1 KGHSH, CDR2 LQKENI. CDR3 size: 17 residues. The CDR3 is CASSPLERTKSNQPQHF. The CDR3 coding sequence is TGTGCCAGCTCACCTCTCGAGAGGACCAAGAGCAATCAGCCCCAGCATTTT. The entire variable domain, with the rest obtained from reference TRBV18 and TRBJ1-5, is as follows: NAGVMQNPRHLVRRRGQEARLRCSPMKGHSHVYWYRQLPEEGLKFMVYLQKENIIDESGMPKERFSAEFPKEGPSILRIQQVVRGDSAAYFCASSPLERTKSNQPQHFGDGTRLSIL.

This clonotype was picked up a small number of times. The chain combines TRBV7-9 with TRBJ1-1; TRBD1 aligns across 11 bases. Trimming at V came to 0 bases and at J to 8 bases, leaving 5 bases not matched to a gene. This CDR3 has 15 amino acids. CDR1 and CDR2 (germline): SEHNR, FQNEAQ (reference sequence). CDR3 nucleotide sequence: TGTGCCAGCAGCTTAGCCCCGGGACAGGGGGAAGAAGCTTTCTTT. Translation: CASSLAPGQGEEAFF. The full variable domain, its missing parts supplied by reference TRBV7-9 and TRBJ1-1, is DTGVSQNPRHKITKRGQNVTFRCDPISEHNRLYWYRQTLGQGPEFLTYFQNEAQLEKSRLLSDRFSAERPKGSFSTLEIQRTEQGDSAMYLCASSLAPGQGEEAFFGQGTRLTVV.

This clonotype was detected a few times. The rearrangement joins TRBV20-1 to TRBJ2-2; unclear D gene. The germline V and J ends were trimmed by 0 bases and 6 bases, with 14 bases remaining between them. The CDR3 spans 15 residues. Germline loops: CDR1 DFQATT, CDR2 SNEGSKA (reference sequence). CDR3 nucleotide sequence: TGCAGTGCTAGAGATCCGGCGGAAATCGCCGGGGAGCTGTTTTTT. Translated: CSARDPAEIAGELFF.

The rearrangement links TRBV5-1 to TRBJ2-7; D is tentatively TRBD1 or TRBD2 (6 bases each). CDR3 size: 11 residues. V dropped 6 bases and J dropped 6 bases, with 10 bases sitting between them. The germline gives CDR1 SGHRS, CDR2 YFSETQ. The CDR3 is CASTGAGEQYF. CDR3 in DNA: TGCGCCAGCACGGGGGCGGGCGAGCAGTACTTC.

Points on this clonotype: The conserved phenylalanine or tryptophan normally closing the CDR3 is absent here, so this likely arose from a read error. This chain connects TRBV7-2 to TRBJ1-2; 8 bases align to TRBD1. This CDR3 spans 14 amino acids. Germline values: CDR1 SGHTA, CDR2 FQGNSA. Losses at the gene ends were 5 bases for V and 5 bases for J; bases not matched to a gene: 7. The CDR3 sequence: CASSPRQGRYGYTY. The CDR3 DNA is TGTGCCAGCAGCCCCCGACAGGGGAGGTATGGCTACACCTAC.

The chain links TRBV12-3 or TRBV12-4 to TRBJ1-2; D is ambiguous. V shed 1 base and J shed 5 bases, with 14 bases lying between them. The CDR3 consists of 15 residues. The chain's CDR3 is CASSLVGLGRYGYTF. CDR3 in DNA: TGTGCCAGCAGTTTAGTAGGCCTGGGGAGATATGGCTACACCTTC.

The gene calls are TRBV20-1 and TRBJ1-2; no definite D call. Trimming removed 3 bases at V and 1 base at J, with 12 bases between. The germline V gene has CDR1 DFQATT and CDR2 SNEGSKA (reference sequence). This CDR3 region has 14 residues. CDR3 nucleotides: TGCAGTGCTAGTCAACCCGGGGTTAACTATGGCTACACCTTC. This sequence encodes CSASQPGVNYGYTF.

This clonotype was counted at least ten times. This chain uses TRBV4-1 with TRBJ2-7, with D perhaps TRBD1 (6 bases). The CDR3 covers 17 residues. CDR1 is MGHRA and CDR2 is YSYEKL in the germline V gene. Between the trimmed V and J ends, which lost 0 bases and 6 bases, there was a span of 21 bases. CDR3 coding DNA: TGCGCCAGCAGCCAAGATCGTTTCGAGGGGGTGAATCGCGAGCAGTACTTC. It codes for CASSQDRFEGVNREQYF.

Many counts were recorded for this clonotype. V gene TRBV10-3 combines with J gene TRBJ2-1; 8 bases are shared with TRBD2. With 0 bases clipped from V and 4 bases from J, the junction kept 2 bases outside the gene matches. CDR3 length: 15 amino acids. The V gene's germline CDR1 is ENHRY and CDR2 SYGVKD. CDR3 DNA sequence: TGTGCCATCAGTGAGTCGGCGGGGGGATACAATGAGCAGTTCTTC. It encodes CAISESAGGYNEQFF.